Detailed here is one T cell receptor (beta chain). The sample comes from a study of blood T cell repertoires in COVID-19. This CDR3 contains 14 residues. V trimming: 5 bases; J trimming: 4 bases; junction bases outside the gene matches: 6. From germline, CDR1 is MNHEY and CDR2 SMNVEV (reference sequence). Participants reported their clinical history, and cohort assignment relied on those reports. Clones were sequenced by immunoSEQ multiplex PCR, and TCRdb holds only the in-frame ones, with some missing. The sample carries roughly 250,000 clones, approximately 90% recorded once. The chain couples TRBV27 to TRBJ2-7; 9 nucleotides line up with TRBD2. This clonotype was sampled from a woman between 40 and 50 years old with acute COVID-19. Sequences were obtained from PBMCs or T cells enriched from blood (not recorded which). CDR3 sequence: CASSESGGRYEQYF. CDR3 nucleotide sequence: TGTGCCAGCAGTGAAAGCGGGGGGAGGTACGAGCAGTACTTC.